This T cell receptor (beta chain) was identified in a study of Graves' ophthalmopathy and Graves' hyperthyroidism. Findings of the study overall: The blood repertoire also included most expanded thyroid clonotypes above 0.001 frequency.

Trimming removed 3 bases at V and 3 bases at J, with 15 bases between. Per germline, CDR1 GTSNPN and CDR2 SVGIG (reference sequence). The CDR3 totals 14 residues. Amplified TCR beta CDR3 regions were obtained using RNA transcripts as template. An opening RT-PCR round employed HTBI primers and preceded a second-round multiplex PCR. TCRdb re-called the multiplex PCR reads through MiXCR, storing one row per CDR3 protein. The sample yields more than 300,000 distinct CDR3 sequences, 17% seen once. Regarding this clonotype: Antigen unknown. It may be a read error: a sequence one base away is much more abundant.

People with hyperthyroidism were aged 18 to 65 and newly diagnosed, under 2 months' duration. This TCR came from an adult woman with stable Graves' hyperthyroidism. The chain uses TRBV30 and TRBJ2-7; tentative D call: TRBD2 (5 bases). Sequencing was performed on peripheral blood. The CDR3 nucleotides are TGTGCCTGGAGATCCCGCGACGGGGACTACGAGCAGTACTTC. Its translation is CAWRSRDGDYEQYF.